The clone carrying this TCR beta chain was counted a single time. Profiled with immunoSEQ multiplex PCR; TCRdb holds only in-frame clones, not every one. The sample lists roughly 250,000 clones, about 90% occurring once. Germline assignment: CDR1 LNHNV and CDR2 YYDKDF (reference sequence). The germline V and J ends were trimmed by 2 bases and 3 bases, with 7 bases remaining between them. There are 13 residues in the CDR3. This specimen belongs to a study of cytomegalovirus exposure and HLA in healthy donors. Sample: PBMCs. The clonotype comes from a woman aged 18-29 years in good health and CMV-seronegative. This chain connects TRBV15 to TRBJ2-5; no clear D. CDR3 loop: CATSRQREETQYF. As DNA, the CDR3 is TGTGCCACCAGCAGACAAAGAGAAGAGACCCAGTACTTC.